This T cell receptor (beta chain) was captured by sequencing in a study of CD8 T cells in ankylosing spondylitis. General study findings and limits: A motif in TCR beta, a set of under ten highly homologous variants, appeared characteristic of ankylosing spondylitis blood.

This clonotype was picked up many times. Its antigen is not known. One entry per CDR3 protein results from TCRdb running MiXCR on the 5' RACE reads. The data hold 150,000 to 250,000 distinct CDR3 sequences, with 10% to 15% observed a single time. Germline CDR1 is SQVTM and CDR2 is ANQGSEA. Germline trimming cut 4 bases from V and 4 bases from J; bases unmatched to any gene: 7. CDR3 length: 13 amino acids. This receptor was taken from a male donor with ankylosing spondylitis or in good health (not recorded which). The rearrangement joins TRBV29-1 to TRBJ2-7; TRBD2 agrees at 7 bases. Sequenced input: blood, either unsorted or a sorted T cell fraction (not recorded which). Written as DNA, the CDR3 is TGCAGCGTTGTGGGGGGGACGGCTTACGAGCAGTACTTC. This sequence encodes CSVVGGTAYEQYF.